This T cell receptor beta chain emerged from a study of cytomegalovirus exposure and HLA in healthy donors. Whole-study results and caveats: A list of roughly 160 TCR beta chains associated with cytomegalovirus was given. Earlier findings revealed that most TCR beta V segments proved productive either about 90% or about 30% of the time. Differences between HLA loci emerged in a later analysis of TCR association rates, with DRB1 most and HLA-C fewest.

In regard to this clone: Its antigen is still unknown.

Losses at the gene ends were 0 bases for V and 7 bases for J; bases not matched to a gene: 15. Germline V gene data show CDR1 as MGHDK and CDR2 as SYGVNS. The CDR3 extends over 18 amino acids. This PCR relied on a set of 60 Vbeta primers and 13 Jbeta primers. This table comes from immunoSEQ multiplex PCR, and its TCRdb copy is limited to in-frame clones, with some not included. The sample yields about 150,000 clones, over 70% seen once. The sample consisted of PBMCs. The receptor's source is a man aged 30 to 45 in good health and CMV-seropositive. The V call is TRBV25-1, the J call TRBJ2-3; the match to TRBD2 covers 8 bases. CDR3 coding DNA: TGTGCCAGCAGTGAATATGTGTCCGAAGAACTAGCGGAGTATACGCAGTATTTT. It is translated as CASSEYVSEELAEYTQYF.